Below, one T cell receptor (beta chain) is given with its context. The antigen is unknown. Germline CDR1 is LNHNV and CDR2 is YYDKDF (reference sequence). V lost 0 bases and J lost 8, with 6 bases in between. This CDR3 is 12 amino acids long. This sample was included in a study of T cells in localized non-small cell lung cancer. Study conclusions and caveats: Heterogeneity remains possible, as sequencing covered one tumor region only.

Repertoires were generated with immunoSEQ multiplex PCR, while TCRdb's copy carries only in-frame clones and drops some. The data show approximately 30,000 clones, roughly 90% seen once. The sequencing used peripheral blood mononuclear cells, collected before any cancer treatment. This sequence joins TRBV15 and TRBJ2-3, with D uncertain. The source is a female donor at least 60 years old with stage II lung adenocarcinoma. The chain's CDR3 is CATSREWGTQYF. The DNA of the CDR3 is TGTGCCACCAGCAGAGAATGGGGTACGCAGTATTTT. Using reference TRBV15 and TRBJ2-3 for the parts outside the CDR3, the full variable domain is DAMVIQNPRYQVTQFGKPVTLSCSQTLNHNVMYWYQQKSSQAPKLLFHYYDKDFNNEADTPDNFQSRRPNTSFCFLDIRSPGLGDTAMYLCATSREWGTQYFGPGTRLTVL.